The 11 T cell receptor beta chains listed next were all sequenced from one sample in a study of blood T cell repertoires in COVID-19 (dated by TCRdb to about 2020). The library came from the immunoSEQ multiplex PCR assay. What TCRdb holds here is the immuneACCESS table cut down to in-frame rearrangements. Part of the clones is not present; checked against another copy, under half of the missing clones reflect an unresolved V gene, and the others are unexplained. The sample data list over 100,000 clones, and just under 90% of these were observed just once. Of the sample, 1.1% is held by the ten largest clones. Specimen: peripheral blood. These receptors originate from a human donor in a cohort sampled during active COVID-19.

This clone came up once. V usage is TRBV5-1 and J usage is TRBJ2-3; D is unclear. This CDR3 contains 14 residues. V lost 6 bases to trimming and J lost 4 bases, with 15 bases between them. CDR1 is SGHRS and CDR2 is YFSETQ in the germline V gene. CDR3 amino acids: CASTQSRGSDTQYF. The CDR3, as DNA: TGCGCCAGCACCCAGTCAAGAGGATCAGATACGCAGTATTTT.

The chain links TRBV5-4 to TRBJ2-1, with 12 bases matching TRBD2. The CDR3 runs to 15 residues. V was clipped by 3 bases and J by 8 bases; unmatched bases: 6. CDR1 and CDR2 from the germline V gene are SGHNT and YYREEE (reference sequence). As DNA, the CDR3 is TGTGCCAGCAGCTATAAGACTAGCGGGGGTGATGAGCAGTTCTTC. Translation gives CASSYKTSGGDEQFF.

This CDR3 is CATSSRPDSNEQFF. CDR3 DNA: TGTGCCACCAGCTCGAGACCGGACTCCAATGAGCAGTTCTTC. This chain uses TRBV15 with TRBJ2-1; possibly TRBD2 for D (5 bases). Germline loops: CDR1 LNHNV, CDR2 YYDKDF (reference sequence). Between the trimmed V and J ends, which lost 5 bases and 6 bases, there was a span of 14 bases. This CDR3 is 14 amino acids long.

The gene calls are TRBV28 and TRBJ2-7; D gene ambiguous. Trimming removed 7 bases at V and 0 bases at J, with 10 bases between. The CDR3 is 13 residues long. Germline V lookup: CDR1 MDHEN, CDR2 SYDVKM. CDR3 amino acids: CASITSGSYEQYF. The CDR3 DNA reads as TGTGCCAGCATCACGTCAGGCTCCTACGAGCAGTACTTC. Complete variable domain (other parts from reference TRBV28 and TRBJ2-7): DVKVTQSSRYLVKRTGEKVFLECVQDMDHENMFWYRQDPGLGLRLIYFSYDVKMKEKGDIPEGYSVSREKKERFSLILESASTNQTSMYLCASITSGSYEQYFGPGTRLTVT.

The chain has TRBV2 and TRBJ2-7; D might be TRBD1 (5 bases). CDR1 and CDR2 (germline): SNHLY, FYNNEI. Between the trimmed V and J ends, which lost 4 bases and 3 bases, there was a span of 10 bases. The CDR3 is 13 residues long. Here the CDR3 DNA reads TGTGCCAGCAGTGTCTGGCAGGGCTACGAGCAGTACTTC. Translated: CASSVWQGYEQYF. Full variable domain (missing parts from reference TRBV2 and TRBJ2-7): EPEVTQTPSHQVTQMGQEVILRCVPISNHLYFYWYRQILGQKVEFLVSFYNNEISEKSEIFDDQFSVERPDGSNFTLKIRSTKLEDSAMYFCASSVWQGYEQYFGPGTRLTVT.

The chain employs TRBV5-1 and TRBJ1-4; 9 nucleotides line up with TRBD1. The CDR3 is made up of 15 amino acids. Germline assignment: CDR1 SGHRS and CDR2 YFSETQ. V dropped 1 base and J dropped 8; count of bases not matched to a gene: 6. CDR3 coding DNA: TGCGCCAGCAGCTTGAGACAGGGGGAGAGAGAAAAACTGTTTTTT. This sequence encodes CASSLRQGEREKLFF.

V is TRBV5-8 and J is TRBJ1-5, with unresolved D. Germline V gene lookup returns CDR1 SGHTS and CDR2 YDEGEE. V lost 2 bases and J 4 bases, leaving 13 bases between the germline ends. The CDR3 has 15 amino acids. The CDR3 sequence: CASSFAGLGNQPQHF. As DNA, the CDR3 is TGTGCCAGCAGCTTTGCCGGGTTAGGAAATCAGCCCCAGCATTTT.

CDR3 loop: CATAGGFSTDTQYF. The CDR3 DNA sequence: TGTGCCACGGCGGGCGGGTTTAGCACAGATACGCAGTATTTT. The V and J genes are TRBV24-1 and TRBJ2-3, with TRBD2 as a possible D gene (5 bases). CDR1 and CDR2 (germline): KGHDR, SFDVKD. V lost 10 bases and J 0 bases, leaving 13 bases between the germline ends. The CDR3 loop spans 14 amino acids.

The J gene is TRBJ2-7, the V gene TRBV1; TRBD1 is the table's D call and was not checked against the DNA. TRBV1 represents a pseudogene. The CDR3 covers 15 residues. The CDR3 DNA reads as TGCACCAGCAGCCAAGATGGGGGACAGGGCACGAGGCAGTACTTC. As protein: CTSSQDGGQGTRQYF.

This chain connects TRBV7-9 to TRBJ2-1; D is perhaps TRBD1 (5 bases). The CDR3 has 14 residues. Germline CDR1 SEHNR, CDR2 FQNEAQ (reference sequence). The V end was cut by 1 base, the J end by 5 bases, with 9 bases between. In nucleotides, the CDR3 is TGTGCCAGCAGCTTAGAGGGGCGAAACAATGAGCAGTTCTTC. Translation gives CASSLEGRNNEQFF.

The CDR3 DNA sequence: TGCGCCAGCAGCTCGGGCAGGGGATTGAACTATGGCTACACCTTC. Residues: CASSSGRGLNYGYTF. The rearrangement uses TRBV5-1 and TRBJ1-2; maybe TRBD1 (6 bases). Trimming took off 3 bases at V and 2 bases at J, with 14 bases between the two ends. This CDR3 spans 15 amino acids. Germline values: CDR1 SGHRS, CDR2 YFSETQ.